The sequence of this T cell receptor (beta chain) was determined in a study of PD-1 blockade in mismatch repair-deficient tumors. V was cut by 6 bases and J by 5 bases, with 16 bases left in between. The CDR3 covers 14 residues. Germline lookup yields CDR1 LNHDA and CDR2 SQIVND (reference sequence). The protocol was immunoSEQ multiplex PCR, while the TCRdb copy is restricted to in-frame clones and leaves out a portion. The sample records some 100,000 clones, about four fifths being singletons. The sequence was collected from an adult with mismatch repair-deficient cancer. The rearrangement uses TRBV19 and TRBJ2-5; the D gene is possibly TRBD2 (6 bases). The specimen was peripheral blood, collected 30 to 36 weeks after starting pembrolizumab. The DNA for the CDR3 is TGTGCCAGTAGCAAGGGCCGACGGGGGGAGACCCAGTACTTC. As protein: CASSKGRRGETQYF.